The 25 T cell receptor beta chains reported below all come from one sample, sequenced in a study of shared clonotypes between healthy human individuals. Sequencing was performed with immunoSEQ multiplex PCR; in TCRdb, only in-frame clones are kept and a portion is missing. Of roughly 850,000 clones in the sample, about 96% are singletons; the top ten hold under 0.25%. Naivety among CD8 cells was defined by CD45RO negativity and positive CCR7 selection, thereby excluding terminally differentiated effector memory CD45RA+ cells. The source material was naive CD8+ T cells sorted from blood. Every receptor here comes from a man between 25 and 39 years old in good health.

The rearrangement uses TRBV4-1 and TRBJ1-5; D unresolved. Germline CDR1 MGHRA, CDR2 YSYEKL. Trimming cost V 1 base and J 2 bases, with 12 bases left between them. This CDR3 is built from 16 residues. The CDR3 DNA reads TGCGCCAGCAGCCAAGCAGTCCTGAACGGCAATCAGCCCCAGCATTTT. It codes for CASSQAVLNGNQPQHF.

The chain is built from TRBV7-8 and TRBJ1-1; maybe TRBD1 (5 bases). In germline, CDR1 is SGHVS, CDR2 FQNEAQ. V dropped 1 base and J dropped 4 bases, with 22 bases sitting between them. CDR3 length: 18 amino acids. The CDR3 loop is CASSLEVGQGLVGTEAFF. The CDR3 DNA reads TGTGCCAGCAGCTTAGAAGTCGGGCAGGGATTGGTCGGCACTGAAGCTTTCTTT.

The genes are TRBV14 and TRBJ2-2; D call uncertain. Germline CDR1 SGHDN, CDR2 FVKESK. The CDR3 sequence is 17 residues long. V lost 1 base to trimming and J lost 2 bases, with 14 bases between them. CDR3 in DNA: TGTGCCAGCAGCCAAGGCCCCCCGATGGCCAACACCGGGGAGCTGTTTTTT. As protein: CASSQGPPMANTGELFF.

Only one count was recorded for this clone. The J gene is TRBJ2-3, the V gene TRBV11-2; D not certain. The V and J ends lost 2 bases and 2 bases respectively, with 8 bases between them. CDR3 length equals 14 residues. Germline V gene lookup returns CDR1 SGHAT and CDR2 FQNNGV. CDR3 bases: TGTGCCAGCAGCTTAATTGCGGCCACAGATACGCAGTATTTT. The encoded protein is CASSLIAATDTQYF.

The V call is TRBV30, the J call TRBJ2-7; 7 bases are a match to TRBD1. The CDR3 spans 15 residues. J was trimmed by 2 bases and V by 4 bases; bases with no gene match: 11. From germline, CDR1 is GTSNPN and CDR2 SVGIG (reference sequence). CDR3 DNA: TGTGCCTGGATCATACCTCGGGACAGAGCCTACGAGCAGTACTTC. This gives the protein CAWIIPRDRAYEQYF.

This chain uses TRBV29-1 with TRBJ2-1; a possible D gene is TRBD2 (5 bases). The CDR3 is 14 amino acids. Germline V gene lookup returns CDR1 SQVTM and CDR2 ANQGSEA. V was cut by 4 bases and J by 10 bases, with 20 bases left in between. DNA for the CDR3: TGCAGCGTTGTTGCCCTGCGGGTTGGTAAGGAGCAGTTCTTC. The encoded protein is CSVVALRVGKEQFF.

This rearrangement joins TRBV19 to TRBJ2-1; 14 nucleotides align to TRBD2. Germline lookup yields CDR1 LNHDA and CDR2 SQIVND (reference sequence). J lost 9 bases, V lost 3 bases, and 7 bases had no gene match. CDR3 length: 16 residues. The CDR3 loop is CASSIEGTSGRAEQFF. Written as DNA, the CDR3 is TGTGCCAGTAGTATTGAGGGGACTAGCGGGAGAGCTGAGCAGTTCTTC.

The CDR3 region has the DNA TGTGCCAGCAGTGAATTGAGCGGGGGGGACTCCTACGAGCAGTACTTC. It specifies CASSELSGGDSYEQYF. V and J are TRBV6-1 and TRBJ2-7, with TRBD2 matching over 10 bases. The V and J ends lost 2 bases and 0 bases, in that order; junction bases with no gene match: 4. Germline V gene lookup returns CDR1 MNHNS and CDR2 SASEGT. CDR3 size: 16 residues.

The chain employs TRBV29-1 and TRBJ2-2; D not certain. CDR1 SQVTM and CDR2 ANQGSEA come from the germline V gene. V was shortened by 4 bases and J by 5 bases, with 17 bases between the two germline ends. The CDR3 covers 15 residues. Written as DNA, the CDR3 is TGCAGCGTTGCGCTGCGGCCTCCTGTAACCGGGGAGCTGTTTTTT. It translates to CSVALRPPVTGELFF.

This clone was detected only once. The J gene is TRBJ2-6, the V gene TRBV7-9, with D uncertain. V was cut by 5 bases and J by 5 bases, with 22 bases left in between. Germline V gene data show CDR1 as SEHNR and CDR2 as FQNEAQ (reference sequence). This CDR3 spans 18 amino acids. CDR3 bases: TGTGCCAGCAGCGGTTCGTATACCAGACAAAGTCGGGCCAACGTCCTGACTTTC. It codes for CASSGSYTRQSRANVLTF.

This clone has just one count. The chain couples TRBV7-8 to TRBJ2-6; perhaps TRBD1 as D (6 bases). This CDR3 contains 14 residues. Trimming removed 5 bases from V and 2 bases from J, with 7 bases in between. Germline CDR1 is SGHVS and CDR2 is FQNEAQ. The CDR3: CASSQGPGANVLTF. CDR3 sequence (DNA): TGTGCCAGCAGCCAGGGGCCTGGGGCCAACGTCCTGACTTTC.

Written as DNA, the CDR3 is TGTGCCAGCAGCCAATCTTGGGGGGCCCCCAGCTCCTACGAGCAGTACTTC. It translates to CASSQSWGAPSSYEQYF. The gene calls are TRBV16 and TRBJ2-7; D possibly matches TRBD1 or TRBD2 (6 bases each). The CDR3 runs 17 residues. Germline CDR1 KGHSY, CDR2 FQNENV. Deletions cut 0 bases from V and 0 bases from J, with 15 bases between.

This CDR3 is CAIREGQNPYEQYF. The CDR3 nucleotides are TGTGCCATCCGGGAGGGCCAGAATCCCTACGAGCAGTACTTC. The chain couples TRBV28 to TRBJ2-7; TRBD2 aligns across 8 bases. Germline lookup yields CDR1 MDHEN and CDR2 SYDVKM. The CDR3 is made up of 14 amino acids. V was pared by 10 bases and J by 2 bases, with 10 bases of the junction left unmatched.

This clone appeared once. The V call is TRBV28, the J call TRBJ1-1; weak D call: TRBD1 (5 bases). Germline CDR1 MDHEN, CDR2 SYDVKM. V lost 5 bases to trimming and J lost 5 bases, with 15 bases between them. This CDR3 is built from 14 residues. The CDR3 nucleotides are TGTGCCAGCAGTCAAGTGTGGGGACCGACTGAAGCTTTCTTT. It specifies CASSQVWGPTEAFF. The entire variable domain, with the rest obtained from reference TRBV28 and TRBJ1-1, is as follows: DVKVTQSSRYLVKRTGEKVFLECVQDMDHENMFWYRQDPGLGLRLIYFSYDVKMKEKGDIPEGYSVSREKKERFSLILESASTNQTSMYLCASSQVWGPTEAFFGQGTRLTVV.

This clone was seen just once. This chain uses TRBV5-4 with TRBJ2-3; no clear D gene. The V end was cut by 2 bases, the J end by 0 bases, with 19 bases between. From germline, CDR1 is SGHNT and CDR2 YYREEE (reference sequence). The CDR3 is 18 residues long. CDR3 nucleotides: TGTGCCAGCAGCTTCTTTACTGCCCGGGTCAGTAGCACAGATACGCAGTATTTT. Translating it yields CASSFFTARVSSTDTQYF.

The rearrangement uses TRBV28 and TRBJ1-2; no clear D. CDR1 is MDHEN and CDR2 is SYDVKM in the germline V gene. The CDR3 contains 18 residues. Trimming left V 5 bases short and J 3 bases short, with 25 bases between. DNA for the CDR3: TGTGCCAGCAGTCAAATCCTTACACAGCCTCCAGCACACTATGGCTACACCTTC. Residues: CASSQILTQPPAHYGYTF.

For the CDR3, the DNA is TGTGCCAGCAGCTTAGCTGAGAACACTGAAGCTTTCTTT. Translated, it gives CASSLAENTEAFF. The V call is TRBV7-6, the J call TRBJ1-1; D is undetermined. V dropped 0 bases and J dropped 1 base, with 3 bases sitting between them. CDR1 and CDR2 from the germline V gene are SGHVS and FNYEAQ. The CDR3 runs to 13 residues.

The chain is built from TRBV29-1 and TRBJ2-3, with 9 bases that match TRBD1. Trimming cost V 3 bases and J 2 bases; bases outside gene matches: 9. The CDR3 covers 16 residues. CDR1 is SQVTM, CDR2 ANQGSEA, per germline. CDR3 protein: CSVEHLGTGNTDTQYF. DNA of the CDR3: TGCAGCGTTGAGCACCTCGGGACAGGGAACACAGATACGCAGTATTTT.

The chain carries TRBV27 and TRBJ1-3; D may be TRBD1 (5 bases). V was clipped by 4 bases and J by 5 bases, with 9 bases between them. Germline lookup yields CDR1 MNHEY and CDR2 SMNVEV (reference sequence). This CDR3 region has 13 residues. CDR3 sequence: CASSSAGRNTIYF. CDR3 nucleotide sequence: TGTGCCAGCAGTTCGGCGGGGCGAAACACCATATATTTT.

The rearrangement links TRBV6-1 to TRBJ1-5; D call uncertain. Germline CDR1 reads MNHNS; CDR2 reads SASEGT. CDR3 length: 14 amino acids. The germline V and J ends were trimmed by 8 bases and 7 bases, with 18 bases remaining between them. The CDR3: CASGSPEHGQPQHF. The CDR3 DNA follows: TGTGCCAGCGGTTCGCCGGAGCATGGGCAGCCCCAGCATTTT.

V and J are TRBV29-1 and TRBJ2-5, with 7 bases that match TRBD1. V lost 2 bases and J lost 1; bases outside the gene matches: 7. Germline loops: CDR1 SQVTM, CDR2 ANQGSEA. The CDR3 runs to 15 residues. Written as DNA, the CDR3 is TGCAGCGTTGAACCGCATGGGACAGCCCAAGAGACCCAGTACTTC. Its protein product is CSVEPHGTAQETQYF.

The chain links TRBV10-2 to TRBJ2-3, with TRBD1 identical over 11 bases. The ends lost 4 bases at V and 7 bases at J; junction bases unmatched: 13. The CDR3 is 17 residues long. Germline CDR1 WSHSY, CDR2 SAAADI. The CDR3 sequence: CASSGALGTGGPNTQYF. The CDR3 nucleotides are TGCGCCAGCAGTGGGGCTCTAGGGACAGGGGGACCTAATACGCAGTATTTT.

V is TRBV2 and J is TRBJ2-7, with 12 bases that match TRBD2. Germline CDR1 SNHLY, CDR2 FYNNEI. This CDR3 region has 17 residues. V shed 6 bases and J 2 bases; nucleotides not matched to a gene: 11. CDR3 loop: CASRLTSGSVTTYEQYF. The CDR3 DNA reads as TGTGCCAGCAGGCTGACTAGCGGGAGCGTAACAACCTACGAGCAGTACTTC.

CDR3 sequence reads: CASSQSQRGTEQYF. CDR3 in DNA: TGCGCCAGCAGTCAATCGCAGCGGGGGACCGAGCAGTACTTC. This chain links TRBV23-1 with TRBJ2-7, with 8 nucleotides matching TRBD2. TRBV23-1 has ORF status, its function being uncertain. The CDR3 extends over 14 amino acids. Losses at the gene ends were 0 bases for V and 6 bases for J; bases not matched to a gene: 4.

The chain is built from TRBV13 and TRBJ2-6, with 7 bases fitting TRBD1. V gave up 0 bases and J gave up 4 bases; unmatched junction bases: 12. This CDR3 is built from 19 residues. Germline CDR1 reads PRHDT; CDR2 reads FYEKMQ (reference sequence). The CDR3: CASSLGGRGSGEGANVLTF. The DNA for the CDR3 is TGTGCCAGCAGCTTAGGCGGCAGGGGGAGTGGTGAAGGGGCCAACGTCCTGACTTTC. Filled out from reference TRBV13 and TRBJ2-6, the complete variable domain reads AAGVIQSPRHLIKEKRETATLKCYPIPRHDTVYWYQQGPGQDPQFLISFYEKMQSDKGSIPDRFSAQQFSDYHSELNMSSLELGDSALYFCASSLGGRGSGEGANVLTFGAGSRLTVL.